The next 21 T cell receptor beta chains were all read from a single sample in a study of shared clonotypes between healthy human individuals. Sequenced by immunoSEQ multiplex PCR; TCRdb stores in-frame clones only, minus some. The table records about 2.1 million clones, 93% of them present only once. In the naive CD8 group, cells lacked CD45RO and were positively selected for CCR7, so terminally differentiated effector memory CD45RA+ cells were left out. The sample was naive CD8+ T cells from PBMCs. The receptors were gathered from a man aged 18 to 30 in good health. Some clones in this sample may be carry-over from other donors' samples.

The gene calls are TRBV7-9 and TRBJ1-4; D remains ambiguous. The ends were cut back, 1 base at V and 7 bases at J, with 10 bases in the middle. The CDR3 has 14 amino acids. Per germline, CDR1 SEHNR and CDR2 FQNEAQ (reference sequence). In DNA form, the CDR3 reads TGTGCCAGCAGCTTAGGTACGGAGTTTGAAAAACTGTTTTTT. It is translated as CASSLGTEFEKLFF.

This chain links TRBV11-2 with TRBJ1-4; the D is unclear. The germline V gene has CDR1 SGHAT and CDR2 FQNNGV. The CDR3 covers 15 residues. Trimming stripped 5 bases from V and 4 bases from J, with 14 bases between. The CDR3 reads CASSPVKIVNEKLFF. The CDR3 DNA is TGTGCCAGCAGCCCCGTAAAAATCGTTAATGAAAAACTGTTTTTT. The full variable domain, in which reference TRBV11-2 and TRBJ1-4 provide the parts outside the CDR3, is EAGVAQSPRYKIIEKRQSVAFWCNPISGHATLYWYQQILGQGPKLLIQFQNNGVVDDSQLPKDRFSAERLKGVDSTLKIQPAKLEDSAVYLCASSPVKIVNEKLFFGSGTQLSVL.

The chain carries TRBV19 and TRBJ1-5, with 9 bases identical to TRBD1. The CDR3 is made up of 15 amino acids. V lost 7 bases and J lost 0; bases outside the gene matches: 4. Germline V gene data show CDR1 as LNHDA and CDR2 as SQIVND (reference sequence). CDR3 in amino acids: CASTGTGHSNQPQHF. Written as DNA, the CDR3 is TGTGCCAGTACCGGGACAGGGCATAGCAATCAGCCCCAGCATTTT. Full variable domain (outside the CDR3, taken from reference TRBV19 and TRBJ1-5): DGGITQSPKYLFRKEGQNVTLSCEQNLNHDAMYWYRQDPGQGLRLIYYSQIVNDFQKGDIAEGYSVSREKKESFPLTVTSAQKNPTAFYLCASTGTGHSNQPQHFGDGTRLSIL.

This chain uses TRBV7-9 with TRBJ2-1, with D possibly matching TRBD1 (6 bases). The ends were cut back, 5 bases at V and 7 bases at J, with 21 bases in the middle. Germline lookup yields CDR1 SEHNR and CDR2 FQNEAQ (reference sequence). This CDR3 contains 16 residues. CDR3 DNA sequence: TGTGCCAGCAGCCCCATAGGGGGATCCCTTAGGAATGAGCAGTTCTTC. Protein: CASSPIGGSLRNEQFF.

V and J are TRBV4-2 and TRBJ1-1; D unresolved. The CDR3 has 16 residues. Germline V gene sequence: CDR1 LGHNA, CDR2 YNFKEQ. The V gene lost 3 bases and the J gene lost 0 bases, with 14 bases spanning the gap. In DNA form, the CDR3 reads TGTGCCAGCAGCCACCGCGAAGGGTCTATGAACACTGAAGCTTTCTTT. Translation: CASSHREGSMNTEAFF.

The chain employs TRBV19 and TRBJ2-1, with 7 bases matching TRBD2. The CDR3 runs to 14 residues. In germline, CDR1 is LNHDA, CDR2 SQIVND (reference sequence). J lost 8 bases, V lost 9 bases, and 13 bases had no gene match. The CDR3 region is CASLQLGGRDEQFF. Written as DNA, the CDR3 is TGTGCCAGCCTCCAACTTGGGGGGAGGGATGAGCAGTTCTTC. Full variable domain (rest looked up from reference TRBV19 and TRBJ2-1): DGGITQSPKYLFRKEGQNVTLSCEQNLNHDAMYWYRQDPGQGLRLIYYSQIVNDFQKGDIAEGYSVSREKKESFPLTVTSAQKNPTAFYLCASLQLGGRDEQFFGPGTRLTVL.

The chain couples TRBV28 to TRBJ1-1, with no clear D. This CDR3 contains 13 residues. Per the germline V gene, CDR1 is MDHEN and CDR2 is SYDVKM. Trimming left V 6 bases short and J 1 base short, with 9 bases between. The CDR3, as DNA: TGTGCCAGCAGACTAGGGAGGAACACTGAAGCTTTCTTT. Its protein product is CASRLGRNTEAFF.

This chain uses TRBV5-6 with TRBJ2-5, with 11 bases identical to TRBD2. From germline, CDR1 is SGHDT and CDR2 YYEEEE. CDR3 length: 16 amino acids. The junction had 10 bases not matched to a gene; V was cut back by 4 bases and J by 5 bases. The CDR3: CASSLLAGDSLETQYF. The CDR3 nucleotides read TGTGCCAGCAGCCTACTAGCGGGAGATTCTCTTGAGACCCAGTACTTC.

The CDR3 nucleotides read TGTGCCAGCAGCTTCCCCACTAGCGGGTCCAGGTGGGACAATGAGCAGTTCTTC. Translated: CASSFPTSGSRWDNEQFF. J is TRBJ2-1 and V is TRBV11-2, with 9 bases aligning to TRBD2. Trimming removed 3 bases from V and 5 bases from J; junction bases left unmatched: 14. Germline values: CDR1 SGHAT, CDR2 FQNNGV. The CDR3 runs 18 residues.

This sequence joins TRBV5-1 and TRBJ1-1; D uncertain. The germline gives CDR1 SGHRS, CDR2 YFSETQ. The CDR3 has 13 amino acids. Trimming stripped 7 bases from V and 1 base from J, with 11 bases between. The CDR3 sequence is CASHGRANTEAFF. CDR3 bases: TGCGCCAGCCACGGGAGAGCGAACACTGAAGCTTTCTTT. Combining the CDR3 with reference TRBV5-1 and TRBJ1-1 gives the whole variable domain KAGVTQTPRYLIKTRGQQVTLSCSPISGHRSVSWYQQTPGQGLQFLFEYFSETQRNKGNFPGRFSGRQFSNSRSEMNVSTLELGDSALYLCASHGRANTEAFFGQGTRLTVV.

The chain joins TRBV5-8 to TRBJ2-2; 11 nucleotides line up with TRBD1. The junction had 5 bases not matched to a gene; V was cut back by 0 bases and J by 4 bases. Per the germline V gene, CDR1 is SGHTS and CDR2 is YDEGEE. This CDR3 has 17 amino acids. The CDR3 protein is CASSLGGQGAFTGELFF. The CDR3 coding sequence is TGTGCCAGCAGCTTGGGAGGACAGGGGGCGTTCACCGGGGAGCTGTTTTTT. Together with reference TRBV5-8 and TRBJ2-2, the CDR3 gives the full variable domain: EAGVTQSPTHLIKTRGQQATLRCSPISGHTSVYWYQQALGLGLQFLLWYDEGEERNRGNFPPRFSGRQFPNYSSELNVNALELEDSALYLCASSLGGQGAFTGELFFGEGSRLTVL.

The chain's CDR3 is CASSSPGVSDYYGYTF. As DNA, the CDR3 is TGTGCCAGCAGTTCCCCGGGGGTGAGCGATTACTATGGCTACACCTTC. J is TRBJ1-2 and V is TRBV28; D is perhaps TRBD1 (5 bases). CDR1 is MDHEN, CDR2 SYDVKM, per germline. Trimming took 4 bases from V and 3 from J, leaving 18 bases between them. The CDR3 is 16 residues long.

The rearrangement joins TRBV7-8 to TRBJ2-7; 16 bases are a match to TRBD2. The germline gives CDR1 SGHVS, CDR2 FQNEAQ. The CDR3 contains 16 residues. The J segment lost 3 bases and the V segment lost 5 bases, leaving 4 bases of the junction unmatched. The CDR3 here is CASSRGLAGGYYEQYF. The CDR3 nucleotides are TGTGCCAGCAGCCGGGGACTAGCGGGAGGGTACTACGAGCAGTACTTC.

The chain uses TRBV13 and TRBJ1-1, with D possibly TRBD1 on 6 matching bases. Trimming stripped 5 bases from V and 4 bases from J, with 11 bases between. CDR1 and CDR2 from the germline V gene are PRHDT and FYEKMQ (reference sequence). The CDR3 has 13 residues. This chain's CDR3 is CASSPEGGTEAFF. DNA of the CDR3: TGTGCCAGCAGCCCAGAGGGGGGCACTGAAGCTTTCTTT.

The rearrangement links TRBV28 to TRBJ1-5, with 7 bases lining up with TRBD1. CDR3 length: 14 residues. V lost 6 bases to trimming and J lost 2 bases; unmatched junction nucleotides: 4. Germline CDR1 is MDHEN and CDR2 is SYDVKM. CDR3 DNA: TGTGCCAGCAGAGGGGGCCGGGGCAATCAGCCCCAGCATTTT. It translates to CASRGGRGNQPQHF.

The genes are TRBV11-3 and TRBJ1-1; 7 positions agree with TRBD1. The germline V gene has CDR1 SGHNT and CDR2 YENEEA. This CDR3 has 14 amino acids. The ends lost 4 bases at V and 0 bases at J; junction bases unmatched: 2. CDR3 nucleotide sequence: TGTGCCAGCAGCTCGGGACAGCTGAACACTGAAGCTTTCTTT. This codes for CASSSGQLNTEAFF.

CDR3 in amino acids: CAWSPRQGGDQPQHF. CDR3 DNA sequence: TGTGCCTGGAGCCCAAGACAGGGCGGAGACCAGCCCCAGCATTTT. The J gene is TRBJ1-5, the V gene TRBV30, with TRBD1 identical over 7 bases. CDR3 size: 15 residues. Unmatched junction bases numbered 12, after V lost 3 bases and J lost 7 bases. Germline V CDR1 and CDR2: GTSNPN, SVGIG (reference sequence).

For the CDR3, the DNA is TGTGCCAGCAGTTTATCCGTCAGGGCGAACACTGAAGCTTTCTTT. It yields the protein CASSLSVRANTEAFF. The gene calls are TRBV27 and TRBJ1-1, with D perhaps matching TRBD1 (5 bases). This CDR3 is 15 amino acids long. The germline gives CDR1 MNHEY, CDR2 SMNVEV (reference sequence). Trimming cost V 0 bases and J 1 base, with 9 bases left between them.

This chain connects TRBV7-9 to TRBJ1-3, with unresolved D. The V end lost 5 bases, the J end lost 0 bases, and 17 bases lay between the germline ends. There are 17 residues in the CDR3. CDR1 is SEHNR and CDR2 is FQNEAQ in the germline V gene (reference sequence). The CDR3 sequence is CASSPSGGTDSGNTIYF. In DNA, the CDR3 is TGTGCCAGCAGCCCCTCGGGCGGAACGGACTCTGGAAACACCATATATTTT.

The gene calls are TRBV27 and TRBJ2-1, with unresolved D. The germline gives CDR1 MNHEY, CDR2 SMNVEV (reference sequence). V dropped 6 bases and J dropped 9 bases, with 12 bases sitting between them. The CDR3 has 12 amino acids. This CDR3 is CASSDRHFEQFF. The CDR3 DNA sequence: TGTGCCAGCAGCGATCGTCATTTTGAGCAGTTCTTC.

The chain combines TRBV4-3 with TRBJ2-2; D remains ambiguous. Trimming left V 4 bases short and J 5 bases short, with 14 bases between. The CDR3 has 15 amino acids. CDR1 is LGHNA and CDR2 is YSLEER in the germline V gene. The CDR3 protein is CASSPDRRLTGELFF. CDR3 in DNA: TGCGCCAGCAGCCCGGACCGCCGGTTGACCGGGGAGCTGTTTTTT.